This T cell receptor beta chain was identified during a study of T cell responses to AZD1222 COVID-19 vaccine. This clone was found a few times. Its antigen is not identified. Findings and caveats of the study: Sampling captured repertoires only after the peak T cell response.

Only in-frame clones appear in the TCRdb table, and some are missing; sequencing was by immunoSEQ multiplex PCR. There are around 160,000 clones in the sample; just over 90% occur only once, and less than 2% lies in the top ten. Germline values: CDR1 LNHDA, CDR2 SQIVND (reference sequence). V trimming: 6 bases; J trimming: 6 bases; junction bases outside the gene matches: 7. The CDR3 extends over 14 amino acids. J is TRBJ1-5 and V is TRBV19; TRBD1 agrees at 8 bases. The sequence was obtained from an adult in good health. The specimen comprised peripheral blood, sampled on day 0 of AZD1222 vaccination. As DNA, the CDR3 is TGTGCCAGTAGCGGACAGGGTAATATTCAGCCCCAGCATTTT. Translating gives CASSGQGNIQPQHF.